This T cell receptor beta chain is drawn from a study of OX40 agonist ivuxolimab in advanced cancers. Patients were excluded for autoimmune disease history or systemic immunosuppression. TCRdb's table, derived via immunoSEQ multiplex PCR, lists solely in-frame clones and lacks some. The repertoire includes approximately 50,000 clones, around four fifths of them detected once, and 3% to 4.5% sits in the top ten. Note on this clone: Its antigen is unknown.

Study outcomes and limitations: Among the lowest peripheral clonal expansion occurred in 0.1-3.0 mg/kg partial responders. Expanded peripheral T-cell antigen specificity went undetermined.

This CDR3 region has 12 residues. Germline-derived CDR1 and CDR2 are SGDLS and YYNGEE. V was cut by 0 bases and J by 5 bases, with 5 bases left in between. The V gene is TRBV9, the J gene TRBJ1-2, with no clear D. This receptor was taken from an adult with an advanced solid tumor such as melanoma, head and neck, liver or kidney cancer. The sequencing used CD4+ or CD8+ T cells sorted from blood, collected in a trial of the OX40 agonist ivuxolimab. CDR3: CASSVEGYGYTF. The CDR3 DNA is TGTGCCAGCAGCGTAGAGGGTTATGGCTACACCTTC.